This entry describes one TCR beta chain. Its antigen remains unknown. This entry belongs to a study of shared clonotypes between healthy human individuals. Study-wide results and caveats: The study found lower generation probabilities in non-shared clonotypes than in those shared by all four donors. In this cohort, only blood was sampled, and tissue repertoires likely differ. What naive subsets generally showed was a larger estimated richness than memory subsets showed.

CD45RO-negative, CCR7-selected cells formed the naive CD8 fraction, which excluded terminally differentiated effector memory CD45RA+ cells. Donors comprised healthy HIV-negative adults lacking recent acute infections or vaccinations. There are 14 residues in the CDR3. Per germline, CDR1 SGHTA and CDR2 FQGNSA. Between the trimmed V and J ends, which lost 6 bases and 2 bases, there was a span of 14 bases. Measured with immunoSEQ multiplex PCR; TCRdb has only the in-frame clones, and not every one. The data contain millions of clones, over 85% of them singletons. Material: naive CD8+ T cells sorted from blood. This sequence was found in a man between 18 and 29 years old in good health. The rearrangement links TRBV7-2 to TRBJ2-7; D uncertain. Here the CDR3 reads CASRFSPSPYEQYF. CDR3 nucleotide sequence: TGTGCCAGCAGGTTTTCCCCCAGTCCCTACGAGCAGTACTTC.